This T cell receptor beta chain is from a study of cytomegalovirus exposure and HLA in healthy donors. Study-level findings and limits: The study designated about 180 TCR beta chains cytomegalovirus-associated.

13 Jbeta primers and 60 Vbeta primers were used for the PCR. Measured with immunoSEQ multiplex PCR; TCRdb has only the in-frame clones, and not every one. Among under 200,000 clones listed, approximately 85% were seen once. V lost 0 bases, J lost 6 bases, and 12 bases lay in between. The germline V gene has CDR1 SGHAT and CDR2 FQNNGV. The CDR3 sequence is 15 residues long. As regards this clone: The antigen is unknown.

V gene TRBV11-2 combines with J gene TRBJ1-5, with a weak D call TRBD1 (6 bases). The sequence derives from a man between 18 and 29 years old in good health and CMV-seropositive. Specimen: PBMCs. The CDR3 loop is CASSLDRGGVQPQHF. The CDR3, as DNA: TGTGCCAGCAGCTTAGATAGGGGGGGGGTTCAGCCCCAGCATTTT.